A selection of T cell receptor beta chains follows, all from one sample in a study of blood T cell repertoires in COVID-19. The data were produced by immunoSEQ multiplex PCR, yet TCRdb's version contains in-frame clones alone and is incomplete. In the table there are 470,000 or so clones, nearly 90% of which are singletons. The sequencing sample was made of PBMCs or T cells enriched from blood (not recorded which). The receptors stem from a woman younger than 30 with acute COVID-19. The CDR3 runs from the conserved cysteine through the conserved F or W. Each record gives: D gene, J gene, clone size, V gene, CDR3 DNA, CDR3 protein. D genes are given only for firm matches. Only part of the rows carry a size: once, few, many, or a class if the clone is expanded.

.	TRBJ2-1	.	TRBV6-5	TGTGCCAGCAGTTACTCAGGTAGCCACAATGAGCAGTTCTTC	CASSYSGSHNEQFF
.	TRBJ2-5	.	TRBV28	TGTGCCAGCATCGCCGACAGTCAAGAGACCCAGTACTTC	CASIADSQETQYF
TRBD1	TRBJ1-2	once	TRBV28	TGTGCCAGCAGTCCAACCGACAGGGTTTATGGCTACACCTTC	CASSPTDRVYGYTF
.	TRBJ1-4	.	TRBV27	TGTGCCAGCAGCCCCACGGGACTGGGAAAACTGTTTTTT	CASSPTGLGKLFF
.	TRBJ2-5	.	TRBV28	TGTGCCAGCAGTTTTAGGACTCTGGAGACCCAGTACTTC	CASSFRTLETQYF
.	TRBJ1-5	.	TRBV19	TGTGCCAGTAGTATGGATCACTGGGGGGGTCAGCCCCAGCATTTT	CASSMDHWGGQPQHF
TRBD1	TRBJ1-5	.	TRBV19	TGTGCCAGTACGGACAGGAGAGGTCAGCCCCAGCATTTT	CASTDRRGQPQHF
.	TRBJ1-2	.	TRBV9	TGTGCCAGCAGCGTAGATAGTGCTAACTATGGCTACACCTTC	CASSVDSANYGYTF
TRBD1	TRBJ1-5	few	TRBV11-2	TGTGCCAGCAGCTTAGGACAGGGCGATCAGCCCCAGCATTTT	CASSLGQGDQPQHF
.	TRBJ2-7	.	TRBV3-1/TRBV3-2	TGTGCCAGCAGCCAAGCCGGACAGTACCACGAGCAGTACTTC	CASSQAGQYHEQYF
TRBD1	TRBJ1-2	.	TRBV5-1	TGCGCCAGCAGCCCCGACAGGGGTAACTATGGCTACACCTTC	CASSPDRGNYGYTF
.	TRBJ2-1	few	TRBV4-1	TGCGCCAGCAGCCAAGGACTGAGCAATGAGCAGTTCTTC	CASSQGLSNEQFF
.	TRBJ2-7	.	TRBV5-1	TGCGCCAGCAGCCGAGAAGACTACGAGCAGTACTTC	CASSREDYEQYF
TRBD2	TRBJ2-1	.	TRBV27	TGTGCCAGCAGCCTAAGGTCCGTCTGGCTAGCGGGAGGGACCTACAATGAGCAGTTCTTC	CASSLRSVWLAGGTYNEQFF
.	TRBJ1-2	.	TRBV29-1	TGCAGCGTTGAAGAAGCCGGACAGAACTATGGCTACACCTTC	CSVEEAGQNYGYTF
.	TRBJ1-1	.	TRBV7-9	TGTGCCAGCAGCTTCCAGGGGAGCAGGGCAACTGAAGCTTTCTTT	CASSFQGSRATEAFF
TRBD1	TRBJ2-7	.	TRBV6-2/TRBV6-3	TGTGCCAGCAGCTCCCCCACTGACAGGGACGAGCAGTACTTC	CASSSPTDRDEQYF
TRBD2	TRBJ2-1	.	TRBV5-6	TGTGCCAGCAGCTTACGCGCAAGGCTAGCGGGATATGAGCAGTTCTTC	CASSLRARLAGYEQFF
.	TRBJ1-2	.	TRBV3-1/TRBV3-2	TGTGCCAGCAGCAAGTTGGCCGGGGGACCGTCCAGATCTGGCTACACCTTC	CASSKLAGGPSRSGYTF
TRBD1	TRBJ1-1	.	TRBV5-5	TGTGCCAGCAGTTTGACAGGGTCAGTCGGCACTGAAGCTTTCTTT	CASSLTGSVGTEAFF
TRBD1	TRBJ2-2	.	TRBV19	TGTGCCAGTAGTACCCGGACAGGGGGCAACACCGGGGAGCTGTTTTTT	CASSTRTGGNTGELFF
TRBD1	TRBJ2-7	many	TRBV20-1	TGCAGTGCTTTACAGGGGTACGAGCAGTACTTC	CSALQGYEQYF
.	TRBJ2-1	once	TRBV5-1	TGCGCCAGCAGCTTTCCCGGAGGGGATGAGCAGTTCTTC	CASSFPGGDEQFF
.	TRBJ2-3	.	TRBV27	TGTGCCAGCAGTCCCTCCGGGGTAGCCGTTACGCAGTATTTT	CASSPSGVAVTQYF
.	TRBJ1-5	.	TRBV18	TGTGCCAGCTCACCTGTAGCGTATGACGGTCAGCCCCAGCATTTT	CASSPVAYDGQPQHF
TRBD1	TRBJ1-4	.	TRBV6-1	TGTGCCAGCAGTGGGGGACAGGGGGCCGGTAATGAAAAACTGTTTTTT	CASSGGQGAGNEKLFF
.	TRBJ1-1	once	TRBV7-9	TGTGCCAGCAGCTCCCAGGGTACCACTGAAGCTTTCTTT	CASSSQGTTEAFF
TRBD2	TRBJ2-7	once	TRBV9	TGTGCCAGCAGCGTAGCTCTAGGGGGTAGCGGGAGTGGCTACGAGCAGTACTTC	CASSVALGGSGSGYEQYF
.	TRBJ2-7	.	TRBV11-1	TGTGCCAGCAGCGAGACCGGGACTCATAGCTCCTACGAGCAGTACTTC	CASSETGTHSSYEQYF
TRBD1	TRBJ2-7	.	TRBV18	TGTGCCAGCTCACCCTCGACAGGGGAATTCGACGAGCAGTACTTC	CASSPSTGEFDEQYF
.	TRBJ1-3	.	TRBV13	TGTGCCAGCAGCTTATCATCTGGAAACACCATATATTTT	CASSLSSGNTIYF
.	TRBJ1-2	.	TRBV4-2	TGTGCCAGCAGCCAAGATCTTGGTAAGGGGGTAAACTATGGCTACACCTTC	CASSQDLGKGVNYGYTF
TRBD2	TRBJ2-5	.	TRBV7-2	TGTGCCAGCAGCTCATTAGGGACTAAGTCAGAGACCCAGTACTTC	CASSSLGTKSETQYF
.	TRBJ2-1	once	TRBV11-3	TGTGCCAGCAGCTTAAGCTTGCGGGGCTACAATGAGCAGTTCTTC	CASSLSLRGYNEQFF
TRBD1	TRBJ1-1	.	TRBV19	TGTGCCAGTAGTAACGCAGTCCCGGGACAGGGTAACACTGAAGCTTTCTTT	CASSNAVPGQGNTEAFF
.	TRBJ2-7	.	TRBV7-6	TGTGCCAGCAGCTTCGACAGCTCCTACGAGCAGTACTTC	CASSFDSSYEQYF
.	TRBJ2-3	.	TRBV29-1	TGCAGCGTTGAGGTGGCGGGATCTACGCAGTATTTT	CSVEVAGSTQYF
.	TRBJ2-1	.	TRBV9	TGTGCCAGCAGCGGAAGGGGCGGTCACTCCTACAATGAGCAGTTCTTC	CASSGRGGHSYNEQFF
TRBD1	TRBJ1-5	.	TRBV5-6	TGTGCCAGCAGCCGCAGGGGGGCAGGGCAGGCCCAGCCCCAGCATTTT	CASSRRGAGQAQPQHF
.	TRBJ2-5	once	TRBV7-8	TGTGCCAGCAGCTTACCCCCGCGAGAGACCCAGTACTTC	CASSLPPRETQYF
TRBD1	TRBJ2-2	.	TRBV7-9	TGTGCCAGCAGCTCACCGGGACAGGAGACCAACGGGGAGCTGTTTTTT	CASSSPGQETNGELFF
TRBD2	TRBJ2-5	.	TRBV7-9	TGTGCCAGCAGCGGGCAAGCGGGAGGTAAAGAGACCCAGTACTTC	CASSGQAGGKETQYF
TRBD2	TRBJ2-7	.	TRBV5-4	TGTGCCAGCAGACTAGCGGGCGACTACGAGCAGTACTTC	CASRLAGDYEQYF
TRBD2	TRBJ2-1	.	TRBV29-1	TGCAGCGTTGATCCGACTAGCCCCCAGAATTTTGAGCAGTTCTTC	CSVDPTSPQNFEQFF
TRBD1	TRBJ1-4	.	TRBV28	TGTGCCAGCAGTTCGGGGGGACAGGGAGGCGAAAAACTGTTTTTT	CASSSGGQGGEKLFF
.	TRBJ2-3	.	TRBV29-1	TGCAGCGTTGCCCCCCGGGGGACAGATACGCAGTATTTT	CSVAPRGTDTQYF
.	TRBJ1-1	.	TRBV5-4	TGTGCCAGCAGCTTGGATGGGCGAAACACTGAAGCTTTCTTT	CASSLDGRNTEAFF
TRBD2	TRBJ2-1	once	TRBV12-5	TGTGCTAGTGATAGCGGGAGCGCTATTTACAATGAGCAGTTCTTC	CASDSGSAIYNEQFF
TRBD1	TRBJ2-1	.	TRBV11-2	TGTGCCAGCAGCCAAAGGGGGCGCCCGAGCTCCTACAATGAGCAGTTCTTC	CASSQRGRPSSYNEQFF
.	TRBJ2-2	few	TRBV7-9	TGTGCCTGGAGCGGGTTGAACACCGGGGAGCTGTTTTTT	CAWSGLNTGELFF